This is a list of T cell receptor beta chains from one sample in a study of blood T cells in healthy people across ages. A single record per CDR3 protein comes from TCRdb applying MiXCR to the 5' RACE reads. The sample consists of 700,000 to 900,000 distinct CDR3 sequences, about 53% of them appearing once. Material for sequencing was blood. These receptors all come from an elderly man in good health. Each CDR3 is given with its conserved first and last residue. The D gene is left open where the match is weak. Not every row has a clone size; where given, it reads once, few, many or a size class.

>NA|TRBJ2-3|NA|TRBV2
TGTGCCAGCACCCAAGCTGCGGGTAGCACTAGGGGATACGCGTATTTT
CASTQAAGSTRGYAYF
>NA|TRBJ2-1|few|TRBV10-3
TGTGCCATCAGTGACCGGGCTTCTTACAATGAGCAGTTCTTC
CAISDRASYNEQFF
>NA|TRBJ1-2|NA|TRBV20-1
TGCAGTGCTAGTCCCGGGCCGGCCCCCTATGGCTACACCTTC
CSASPGPAPYGYTF
>TRBD2|TRBJ2-5|few|TRBV5-1
TGCGCCAGCAGCTTAGCAGCGGGAGGCCAGGAGACCCAGTACTTC
CASSLAAGGQETQYF
>NA|TRBJ2-6|NA|TRBV12-3/TRBV12-4
TGTGCCAGCAGTTCCTCGTCCCGGGGGCTCTCTGGGGCCAACGTCCTGACTTTC
CASSSSSRGLSGANVLTF
>TRBD1|TRBJ2-7|few|TRBV29-1
TGCAGCGTTGATGGGGACAGTAACTCCTACGAGCAGTACTTC
CSVDGDSNSYEQYF
>TRBD2|TRBJ2-1|NA|TRBV7-2
TGTGCCAGCAGCCGAACAGGGACTAGCGGGAGCGCAAATGAGCAGTTCTTC
CASSRTGTSGSANEQFF
>NA|TRBJ2-6|NA|TRBV4-1
TGCGCCAGCACCACAGGAACAGGGCTCTCTGGGGCCAACGTCCTGACTTTC
CASTTGTGLSGANVLTF
>TRBD2|TRBJ2-3|few|TRBV9
TGTGCCAGCAGCACCAGCGGGAGAGACTCAGATACGCAGTATTTT
CASSTSGRDSDTQYF
>NA|TRBJ2-1|NA|TRBV18
TGTGCCAGCTCCCCTTGGCCCGGGGGTGAGCAGTTCTTC
CASSPWPGGEQFF
>TRBD1|TRBJ2-5|NA|TRBV6-1
TGTGCCAGCAGCGATGGGACAGGGGGTGCGTTAGAGACCCAGTACTTC
CASSDGTGGALETQYF
>NA|TRBJ2-3|NA|TRBV15
TGTGCCACCAGCAGAGATCTGAGGCAGCGGAGCACAGATACGCAGTATTTT
CATSRDLRQRSTDTQYF
>NA|TRBJ2-5|few|TRBV18
TGTGCCAGCTCAACGCTAGCCGCCGGAGAGACCCAGTACTTC
CASSTLAAGETQYF
>NA|TRBJ1-2|NA|TRBV7-9
TGTGCCAGCACCCACTCGGCAGGGGTCGGATATGGCTACACCTTC
CASTHSAGVGYGYTF
>TRBD1|TRBJ2-5|NA|TRBV11-2
TGTGCCAGCAGCTTAGGGACCGGGACAGGGATGGGCGAGACCCAGTACTTC
CASSLGTGTGMGETQYF
>NA|TRBJ2-6|NA|TRBV5-5
TGTGCCAGCAGCCCCACGTCCGGGGCCAACGTCCTGACTTTC
CASSPTSGANVLTF
>NA|TRBJ1-2|NA|TRBV11-1
TGTGCCAGCAGCTTAGCTTTGAGGACGGCGGGAACTAACTATGGCTACACCTTC
CASSLALRTAGTNYGYTF
>TRBD1|TRBJ2-2|NA|TRBV7-3
TGTGCCAGCAGCTTAGGAGGACAGGCCGGGGAGCTGTTTTTT
CASSLGGQAGELFF
>NA|TRBJ1-2|NA|TRBV7-2
TGTGCCAGCAGCTTAGCTGGCAGGGACAAAGGGGGCTACACCTTC
CASSLAGRDKGGYTF
>TRBD2|TRBJ2-7|NA|TRBV20-1
TGCAGTGCTAGAGCACGGACTAGCGAGTACGAGCAGTACTTC
CSARARTSEYEQYF
>NA|TRBJ2-1|few|TRBV20-1
TGCAGTGCTCGCGAGCAGCCAGTTTACAATGAGCAGTTCTTC
CSAREQPVYNEQFF
>NA|TRBJ2-7|few|TRBV4-1
TGCGCCAGCAGCCAAGGGACTACTCCCTACGAGCAGTACTTC
CASSQGTTPYEQYF
>NA|TRBJ1-1|few|TRBV21-1
TGTGCCAGCAGCCAAGGACATATCGGTAACACTGAAGCTTTCTTT
CASSQGHIGNTEAFF
>NA|TRBJ2-7|NA|TRBV13
TGTGCCAGCAGCTTGGGGCCAGGCTCCTACGAGCAGTACTTC
CASSLGPGSYEQYF
>TRBD1|TRBJ2-7|few|TRBV6-6
TGTGCCAGCAGCCATCTTGGGACAGCCTACGAGCAGTACTTC
CASSHLGTAYEQYF